This entry is about one T cell receptor beta chain. Its antigen remains undetermined. Nothing much larger sits one base from this clone, and base qualities are not available. Uncultured memory T cell samples were subjected to sequencing directly after ex vivo isolation. From peripheral blood mononuclear cells, the researchers isolated CD4+ total memory, central memory, effector memory and circulating T follicular helper cells. V is cut back by 6 bases and J by 12 bases, with 10 bases in the junction unmatched. Including the terminal cysteine and phenylalanine, the CDR3 comprises 11 residues. The sequence is cut down to CDR3 DNA, 33 bases in frame from base 1. CDR1 is given as DFQATT and CDR2 as SNEGSKA, both from the germline V gene (reference sequence). The library was generated by the immunoSEQ multiplex PCR assay. Turning to the authors' computational methods: The Chao-Jaccard similarity index and the number of shared clonotypes were used to measure repertoire overlap between subsets. The table comes from immuneACCESS by way of TCRdb, which keeps in-frame sequences with V and J called. Part of the clones is missing from these tables; in studies checked, under half for an unresolved V gene and the rest for unknown reasons. The D gene and trimming were derived from the DNA, and the V and J assignments and clone size from that table. This sample comprises fewer than 30,000 clones, roughly 93% of them detected only once. The ten largest make up more than 0.55% of the sample.

This entry belongs to a study of CD4 T cell repertoires in COVID-19 (dated by TCRdb to the early 2020s). Context from the whole study: For cross-reactivity analysis, CFSE-low cells were expanded with IL-2 for about 10 days and were then relabeled and restimulated with spike proteins from other coronaviruses. Naturally processed CD4+ T cell responses to SARS-CoV-2 spike and nucleoprotein were characterized in COVID-19-recovered individuals, and clonal composition was assessed by TCR Vbeta sequencing. Subset-level TCR Vbeta repertoire analysis of SARS-CoV-2-reactive T cells was performed in a few recovered individuals.

What the authors observed across the whole study: Between roughly 6.5 and 27% of SARS-CoV-2 clonotypes were also detected in SARS-CoV and/or HKU1 spike-stimulated secondary cultures, consistent with cross-reactivity. Several of the most expanded SARS-CoV-2-reactive clonotypes were shared between two or all three memory subsets, suggesting intraclonal diversification.

The material was circulating follicular helper CD4+ T cells (cTfh) from blood, obtained before the COVID-19 pandemic. What the cell subset or site label conveys for this sample: circulating T follicular helper cells. The clonotype originates from a human donor who had COVID-19. The receptor chain draws on TRBV20-1 and TRBJ2-7; 8 bases in between match TRBD1. The CDR3 region reads CSASLGQGWYF. The bases are TGCAGTGCATCCTTAGGACAGGGTTGGTACTTC.